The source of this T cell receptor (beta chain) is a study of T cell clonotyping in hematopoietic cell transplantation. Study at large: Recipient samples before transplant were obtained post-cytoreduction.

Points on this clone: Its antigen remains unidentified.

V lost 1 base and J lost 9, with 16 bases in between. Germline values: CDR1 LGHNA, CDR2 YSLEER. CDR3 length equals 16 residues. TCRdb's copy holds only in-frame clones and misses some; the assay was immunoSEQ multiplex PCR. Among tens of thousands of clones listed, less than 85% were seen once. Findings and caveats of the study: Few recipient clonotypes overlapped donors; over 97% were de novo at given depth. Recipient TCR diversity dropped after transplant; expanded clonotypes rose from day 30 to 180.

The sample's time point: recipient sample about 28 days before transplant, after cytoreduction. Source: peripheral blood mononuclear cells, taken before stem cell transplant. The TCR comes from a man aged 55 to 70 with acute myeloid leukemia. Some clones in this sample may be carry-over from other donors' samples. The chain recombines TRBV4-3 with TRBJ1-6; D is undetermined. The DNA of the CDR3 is TGCGCCAGCAGCCAAGCTGGGAGCGCCTCTGGTTCACCCCTCCACTTT. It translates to CASSQAGSASGSPLHF.